In its sample, the clone carrying this T cell receptor beta chain was seen a few times. Antigen: not known. The V gene lost 1 base and the J gene lost 3 bases, with 9 bases spanning the gap. CDR3 size: 14 residues. From germline, CDR1 is LGHDT and CDR2 YNNKEL (reference sequence). This record belongs to a study of post-analysis software for immune sequencing data. Every TCR beta cDNA library bore unique molecular identifiers. A population of roughly 0.9 to 11 million T cells gave rise to 400,000 to 550,000 cDNA molecules. TCRdb independently ran MiXCR on the PCR reads; one entry per CDR3 protein. Here the sample spans about 570,000 distinct CDR3 sequences, 34% being singletons. Study conclusions and caveats: Same-batch samples co-clustered strongly by F measure. In patients, TRBV5-6, TRBV5-1 and TRBV20-1 belonged to five TRBV segments found more frequently than in controls. Significantly lower normalized Chao1 diversity was seen in multiple sclerosis patients than in controls.

The rearrangement uses TRBV3-1 and TRBJ1-2; D gene ambiguous. The sample comprised blood. The TCR sequence derives from a girl under 18 with multiple sclerosis. CDR3 sequence: CASSQGSMDYGYTF. The CDR3 DNA sequence: TGTGCCAGCAGCCAAGGGTCTATGGACTATGGCTACACCTTC.